This T cell receptor beta chain emerged from a study of T cells in Graves' hyperthyroidism and ophthalmopathy. Whole-study context: Initial diagnosis, before any treatment, was when peripheral blood was collected.

The hyperthyroidism patients had all been newly diagnosed, and their disease duration was under 2 months. Their ages ranged from 18 to 65 years. Progressors' blood was drawn at hyperthyroidism diagnosis, before ophthalmopathy symptoms. PBMCs were derived from more than 8 ml fresh peripheral blood. CDR3 length: 15 amino acids. V was shortened by 4 bases and J by 2 bases, with 15 bases between the two germline ends. The source material, RNA transcripts, was used to amplify TCR beta CDR3 regions. The HTBI primer set drove a first-round RT-PCR of the TCR CDR3. One entry per CDR3 protein results from TCRdb running MiXCR on the multiplex PCR reads. The table records around 700,000 distinct CDR3 sequences, 15% to 20% of them present only once.

V usage is TRBV12-3 or TRBV12-4 and J usage is TRBJ2-7; maybe TRBD1 (5 bases). Input material: blood. The TCR was taken from a woman aged 45 to 65 with Graves' hyperthyroidism that later progressed to Graves' ophthalmopathy. The DNA of the CDR3 is TGTGCCAGCAGTTCCCCGACAGAAGCAGCCTACGAGCAGTACTTC. Translating it yields CASSSPTEAAYEQYF.